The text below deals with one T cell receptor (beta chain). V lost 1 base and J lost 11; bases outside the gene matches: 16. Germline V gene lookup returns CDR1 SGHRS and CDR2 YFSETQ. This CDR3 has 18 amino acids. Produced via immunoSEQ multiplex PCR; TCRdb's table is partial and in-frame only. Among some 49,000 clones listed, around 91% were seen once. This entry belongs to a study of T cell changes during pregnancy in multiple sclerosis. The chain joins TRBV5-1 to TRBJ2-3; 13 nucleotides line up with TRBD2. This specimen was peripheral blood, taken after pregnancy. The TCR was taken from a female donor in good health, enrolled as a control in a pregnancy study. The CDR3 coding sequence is TGCGCCAGCAGCTTGAAGACTAGCGGGGGGCTCCCTCCCCCAAGGCAGTATTTT. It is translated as CASSLKTSGGLPPPRQYF. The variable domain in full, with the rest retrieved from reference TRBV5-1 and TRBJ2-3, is KAGVTQTPRYLIKTRGQQVTLSCSPISGHRSVSWYQQTPGQGLQFLFEYFSETQRNKGNFPGRFSGRQFSNSRSEMNVSTLELGDSALYLCASSLKTSGGLPPPRQYFGPGTRLTVL.